Each of the 3 T cell receptor beta chains below was sequenced from the same sample in a study of blood T cell repertoires in COVID-19. Here immunoSEQ multiplex PCR was the method, and the copy in TCRdb shows in-frame clones only, minus some. The sample shows around 500,000 clones, approximately 85% of them seen only once. The sample consisted of peripheral blood. These receptors originate from a human donor in a cohort sampled during active COVID-19.

The chain employs TRBV7-3 and TRBJ2-2; 7 bases align to TRBD2. Trimming cost V 2 bases and J 3 bases; bases outside gene matches: 3. Germline V gives CDR1 SGHTA, CDR2 FQGTGA. The CDR3 totals 15 residues. The CDR3: CASSLVRGDTGELFF. The CDR3 DNA reads as TGTGCCAGCAGCTTAGTTCGGGGGGACACCGGGGAGCTGTTTTTT.

The CDR3 sequence: CASQMTSGMETQYF. CDR3 sequence (DNA): TGTGCCAGCCAAATGACTAGCGGGATGGAGACCCAGTACTTC. This chain uses TRBV19 with TRBJ2-5, with 11 positions matching TRBD2. This CDR3 is 14 amino acids long. Germline lookup yields CDR1 LNHDA and CDR2 SQIVND (reference sequence). After removal of 9 bases from V and 5 bases from J, the junction contained 8 bases not matched to a gene.

The rearrangement uses TRBV15 and TRBJ1-4; TRBD1 agrees at 8 bases. The CDR3 is 15 residues long. The germline CDR1 and CDR2 sequences are LNHNV and YYDKDF (reference sequence). V lost 4 bases, J lost 2 bases, and 3 bases stayed unmatched. CDR3 nucleotides: TGTGCCACCAGCAACAGACAGGGGACTAATGAAAAACTGTTTTTT. The encoded protein is CATSNRQGTNEKLFF.